The TCR beta chain under discussion was sequenced for a study of blood T cell repertoires in COVID-19. In the study overall: The United States, Italy and Spain supplied acute and convalescent COVID-19 samples.

Participants came from roughly 23 US areas, aged roughly 18 to 100 years. Self-reported history from a screening survey and questionnaire set each donor's cohort. Original processing notes: Estimation of nucleated cell counts relied on the amplification of reference gene primers. TCRdb keeps only in-frame clones here, not all; method: immunoSEQ multiplex PCR. V and J calls and clone size are as listed in that table; D and trimming were resolved from the DNA. The data hold about 220,000 clones, with approximately 86% observed a single time. Sequenced material: PBMCs or T cells enriched from blood (not recorded which). This receptor was identified in a woman aged 50 to 65 with acute COVID-19.

CDR3 amino acids: CASRENRGPYNEQFF. CDR3 nucleotides: TGTGCCAGCAGAGAGAACAGGGGGCCCTACAATGAGCAGTTCTTC. The chain recombines TRBV6-5 with TRBJ2-1; 9 bases align to TRBD1. Germline V CDR1 and CDR2: MNHEY, SVGAGI. The J segment lost 2 bases and the V segment lost 6 bases, leaving 5 bases of the junction unmatched. The CDR3 is 15 residues long.